The 26 T cell receptor beta chains reported below all come from one sample, sequenced in a study of blood T cells in healthy people across ages (dated by TCRdb to 2015 to 2017). The library came from 5' RACE. The instrument was an Illumina HiSeq 2500. A second PCR of about 6 to 11 cycles was performed with a sample-barcoded 5' primer and a J-beta primer mix. Using fastp at Q25 and MiXCR, TCRdb reprocessed the public reads and kept productive beta chains. Rows are combined by CDR3 protein, so each entry shows the most common genes and DNA. This sample lists about 730,000 distinct CDR3 sequences; around 46% were detected once. The ten biggest clones cover 20% of the sample. The sequenced sample consisted of blood. The source is a woman in her fifties or sixties in good health.

The chain recombines TRBV6-5 with TRBJ2-6; tentatively, D is TRBD2 (6 bases). Trimming removed 4 bases at V and 2 bases at J, with 21 bases between. In germline, CDR1 is MNHEY, CDR2 SVGAGI. The CDR3 has 19 residues. CDR3 residues: CASSFSIRGSSAGANVLTF. For the CDR3, the DNA is TGTGCCAGCAGTTTCAGTATACGGGGCTCTAGCGCTGGGGCCAACGTCCTGACTTTC.

For this clonotype: A clone one base away is much larger, so this may be a read error. The gene calls are TRBV12-3 or TRBV12-4 and TRBJ2-1, with 8 bases matching TRBD2. The CDR3 extends over 15 amino acids. CDR3 DNA: TGTGCCAGCAGTTTGGCGACTAGCGCGTACAGTGAGCAGTTCTTC. Its translation: CASSLATSAYSEQFF.

The J gene is TRBJ2-7, the V gene TRBV29-1; D unclear. Germline V lookup: CDR1 SQVTM, CDR2 ANQGSEA. V was pared by 4 bases and J by 0 bases, with 10 bases between. The CDR3 has 13 residues. The CDR3 loop reads CSVVPDYSYEQYF. CDR3 in DNA: TGCAGCGTTGTTCCGGATTACTCCTACGAGCAGTACTTC.

This clonotype turned up a few times. The rearrangement joins TRBV7-3 to TRBJ2-3, with D perhaps given as TRBD1 or TRBD2 (5 bases each). Trimming stripped 6 bases from V and 1 base from J, with 17 bases between. This CDR3 contains 16 residues. Germline V gives CDR1 SGHTA, CDR2 FQGTGA. The CDR3: CASSFGYQGGTDTQYF. DNA of the CDR3: TGTGCCAGCAGTTTCGGGTATCAGGGAGGCACAGATACGCAGTATTTT.

The chain joins TRBV13 to TRBJ1-1, with D perhaps matching TRBD1 (6 bases). Per germline, CDR1 PRHDT and CDR2 FYEKMQ (reference sequence). Trimming stripped 8 bases from V and 1 base from J, with 11 bases between. The CDR3 is 13 residues long. Here the CDR3 reads CASRGAGNTEAFF. The DNA for the CDR3 is TGTGCCAGCCGGGGGGCCGGGAACACTGAAGCTTTCTTT.

The gene calls are TRBV12-3 or TRBV12-4 and TRBJ2-1; 12 nucleotides match TRBD2. Trimming removed 6 bases from V and 9 bases from J; junction bases left unmatched: 12. This CDR3 is built from 16 residues. CDR3 sequence: CASSPRLAGASGEQFF. The CDR3, as DNA: TGTGCCAGCAGCCCAAGACTAGCGGGAGCGTCTGGTGAGCAGTTCTTC.

This CDR3 is CASGPEGNSNQPQHF. CDR3 DNA: TGTGCTAGTGGCCCCGAAGGGAATAGCAATCAGCCCCAGCATTTT. The chain is built from TRBV12-5 and TRBJ1-5; D is undetermined. Per germline, CDR1 LGHNT and CDR2 FRNRAP. The CDR3 runs to 15 residues. Trimming pared 6 bases from V and 0 bases from J, leaving 12 bases between.

This clonotype has only a few counts. V and J are TRBV6-5 and TRBJ2-3; perhaps TRBD2 as D (5 bases). The CDR3 length is 14 residues. CDR1 and CDR2 (germline): MNHEY, SVGAGI. V dropped 7 bases and J dropped 0 bases, with 11 bases sitting between them. The chain's CDR3 is CASKPGSSTDTQYF. The CDR3 DNA sequence: TGTGCCAGCAAACCGGGGTCTAGCACAGATACGCAGTATTTT.

The chain is built from TRBV24-1 and TRBJ2-1; 10 bases are shared with TRBD2. Per germline, CDR1 KGHDR and CDR2 SFDVKD. Trimming at V came to 9 bases and at J to 4 bases, leaving 5 bases not matched to a gene. The CDR3 has 14 amino acids. In DNA form, the CDR3 reads TGTGCCACCCGAGAGCGGGAGGGTTACAATGAGCAGTTCTTC. It encodes CATREREGYNEQFF.

This chain joins TRBV6-5 and TRBJ2-7; 9 bases are a match to TRBD2. The J call is uncertain, as TRBJ2-5 better fits the DNA end. This CDR3 has 14 amino acids. Germline V lookup: CDR1 MNHEY, CDR2 SVGAGI. CDR3 loop: CASSPSGRKETQYF. Here the CDR3 DNA reads TGTGCCAGCAGCCCGAGCGGGAGGAAAGAGACCCAGTACTTC.

The V call is TRBV12-3 or TRBV12-4, the J call TRBJ1-4; no clear D gene. This CDR3 is 14 amino acids long. V was cut by 3 bases and J by 4 bases, with 9 bases left in between. CDR3 protein: CASSFKADNEKLFF. The DNA of the CDR3 is TGTGCCAGCAGTTTCAAGGCAGATAATGAAAAACTGTTTTTT.

Only one count was recorded for this clonotype. The rearrangement uses TRBV7-3 and TRBJ2-1, with D perhaps matching TRBD2 (6 bases). The J call is uncertain, as TRBJ2-7 better fits the DNA end. This CDR3 spans 16 amino acids. Looked up from germline, CDR1 is SGHTA and CDR2 is FQGTGA. CDR3 DNA sequence: TGTGCCAGCAGCCCCCGGGGGAAGAGCTCCTACAATGAGCAGTACTTC. The encoded protein is CASSPRGKSSYNEQYF.

J is TRBJ2-3 and V is TRBV25-1; no definite D call. CDR1 and CDR2 from the germline V gene are MGHDK and SYGVNS. This CDR3 spans 14 amino acids. V shed 1 base and J shed 4 bases, with 9 bases lying between them. CDR3 nucleotides: TGTGCCAGCAGTGAATCGCTAGGTCCAGATACGCAGTATTTT. Amino acid sequence: CASSESLGPDTQYF. Combining the CDR3 with reference TRBV25-1 and TRBJ2-3 gives the whole variable domain EADIYQTPRYLVIGTGKKITLECSQTMGHDKMYWYQQDPGMELHLIHYSYGVNSTEKGDLSSESTVSRIRTEHFPLTLESARPSHTSQYLCASSESLGPDTQYFGPGTRLTVL.

This chain connects TRBV20-1 to TRBJ2-3, with 12 bases fitting TRBD2. This CDR3 is built from 17 residues. Germline assignment: CDR1 DFQATT and CDR2 SNEGSKA (reference sequence). Trimming took 5 bases from V and 2 from J; bases not matched to a gene: 11. The CDR3 protein is CSARRTSGGQNTDTQYF. The CDR3 bases are TGCAGTGCTCGTCGCACTAGCGGGGGGCAAAACACAGATACGCAGTATTTT.

For this clonotype: This may be a read error, as it is one base from a much larger clone. V gene TRBV28 combines with J gene TRBJ2-5; D is unresolved. The CDR3 spans 10 residues. Trimming took 8 bases from V and 11 from J, leaving 12 bases between them. Germline V gene sequence: CDR1 MDHEN, CDR2 SYDVKM. CDR3 in amino acids: CASGDNEQYF. The CDR3 nucleotides are TGTGCCAGCGGAGACAATGAGCAGTACTTC.

This clonotype was counted only a few times. The CDR3: CSAITGTSAPTVTQYF. CDR3 coding DNA: TGCAGTGCTATTACCGGGACTAGCGCCCCTACGGTTACCCAGTACTTC. The chain links TRBV20-1 to TRBJ2-5; 10 bases map to TRBD2. With 4 bases clipped from V and 8 bases from J, the junction kept 16 bases outside the gene matches. This CDR3 is 16 amino acids long. Per the germline V gene, CDR1 is DFQATT and CDR2 is SNEGSKA (reference sequence).

CDR3 DNA sequence: TGTGCCAGCAGTTTCGAGGGCAGGGGACTCTATGGCTACACCTTC. As protein: CASSFEGRGLYGYTF. The chain carries TRBV28 and TRBJ1-2; TRBD1 might be the D (6 bases). Germline values: CDR1 MDHEN, CDR2 SYDVKM. There are 15 residues in the CDR3. V lost 3 bases and J lost 4, with 15 bases in between.

V and J are TRBV15 and TRBJ1-1; TRBD1 is a possible D gene (5 bases). Germline V gives CDR1 LNHNV, CDR2 YYDKDF (reference sequence). The CDR3 contains 16 residues. V lost 1 base and J 0 bases, leaving 12 bases between the germline ends. Written as DNA, the CDR3 is TGTGCCACCAGCAGAGGGATTGTGGGGGTGAACACTGAAGCTTTCTTT. Its translation: CATSRGIVGVNTEAFF.

The chain couples TRBV20-1 to TRBJ2-1; 8 nucleotides line up with TRBD2. CDR3 length: 15 residues. V trimming: 5 bases; J trimming: 1 base; junction bases outside the gene matches: 7. Germline V gene data show CDR1 as DFQATT and CDR2 as SNEGSKA (reference sequence). CDR3 region: CSAPREGRSYNEQFF. The CDR3 DNA follows: TGCAGTGCTCCCCGGGAGGGCCGGTCCTACAATGAGCAGTTCTTC.

The chain recombines TRBV13 with TRBJ2-3; possible D gene TRBD2, 5 bases. The V gene lost 2 bases and the J gene lost 2 bases, with 17 bases spanning the gap. The CDR3 is 17 residues long. Germline V CDR1 and CDR2: PRHDT, FYEKMQ (reference sequence). CDR3 coding DNA: TGTGCCAGCAGCTTAAGAACTGGCGGGTTCTTCACAGATACGCAGTATTTT. Protein: CASSLRTGGFFTDTQYF.

CDR3 nucleotides: TGTGCCAGCAGCACCAGTGAGACTAGCGGGATGACAGCCCACGAGCAGTACTTC. Translated, it gives CASSTSETSGMTAHEQYF. This chain connects TRBV21-1 to TRBJ2-7; TRBD2, as called in the table, went unchecked against the DNA. TRBV21-1 is described as a pseudogene. The CDR3 has 18 residues.

Written as DNA, the CDR3 is TGTGCCAGCAGCTTAGGGCTTCCAGGGAATCAGCCCCAGCATTTT. The encoded protein is CASSLGLPGNQPQHF. The V call is TRBV7-2, the J call TRBJ1-5, with D possibly being TRBD1 (5 bases). The CDR3 is 15 amino acids. The V gene lost 1 base and the J gene lost 4 bases, with 11 bases spanning the gap. Germline V CDR1 and CDR2: SGHTA, FQGNSA.

This clonotype was recorded once. V and J are TRBV20-1 and TRBJ2-1, with TRBD2 identical over 8 bases. V shed 0 bases and J 13 bases; nucleotides not matched to a gene: 17. CDR3 length equals 16 residues. Per germline, CDR1 DFQATT and CDR2 SNEGSKA (reference sequence). Here the CDR3 reads CSARDLIAGLAETQFF. For the CDR3, the DNA is TGCAGTGCTAGAGATCTCATAGCGGGGCTCGCAGAGACCCAGTTCTTC.

The genes are TRBV3-1 and TRBJ2-5, with D possibly matching TRBD1 (6 bases). This CDR3 comprises 13 residues. With 3 bases removed from V and 4 bases from J, the gap between germline ends came to 9 bases. Germline CDR1 LGHDT, CDR2 YNNKEL (reference sequence). The CDR3 region has the DNA TGTGCCAGCAGCCATAACAGGGCAGAGACCCAGTACTTC. Translating gives CASSHNRAETQYF.

This chain links TRBV6-5 with TRBJ2-3; D may be TRBD1 or TRBD2 (5 bases each). V dropped 0 bases and J dropped 1 base, with 11 bases sitting between them. Germline V gene lookup returns CDR1 MNHEY and CDR2 SVGAGI. CDR3 length: 16 residues. CDR3 protein: CASSYSPGPGTDTQYF. The DNA of the CDR3 is TGTGCCAGCAGTTACTCACCGGGGCCTGGCACAGATACGCAGTATTTT.

About this clonotype: A much larger clone sits a single nucleotide away, making a read error possible. This chain links TRBV18 with TRBJ2-7, with D perhaps matching TRBD2 (6 bases). Germline V gene data show CDR1 as KGHSH and CDR2 as LQKENI. Trimming left V 3 bases short and J 3 bases short, with 18 bases between. CDR3 length: 16 residues. CDR3 bases: TGTGCCAGCTCACCTTGTCCGGGAGAAGGGGACTACGAGCAGTACTTC. Residues: CASSPCPGEGDYEQYF.